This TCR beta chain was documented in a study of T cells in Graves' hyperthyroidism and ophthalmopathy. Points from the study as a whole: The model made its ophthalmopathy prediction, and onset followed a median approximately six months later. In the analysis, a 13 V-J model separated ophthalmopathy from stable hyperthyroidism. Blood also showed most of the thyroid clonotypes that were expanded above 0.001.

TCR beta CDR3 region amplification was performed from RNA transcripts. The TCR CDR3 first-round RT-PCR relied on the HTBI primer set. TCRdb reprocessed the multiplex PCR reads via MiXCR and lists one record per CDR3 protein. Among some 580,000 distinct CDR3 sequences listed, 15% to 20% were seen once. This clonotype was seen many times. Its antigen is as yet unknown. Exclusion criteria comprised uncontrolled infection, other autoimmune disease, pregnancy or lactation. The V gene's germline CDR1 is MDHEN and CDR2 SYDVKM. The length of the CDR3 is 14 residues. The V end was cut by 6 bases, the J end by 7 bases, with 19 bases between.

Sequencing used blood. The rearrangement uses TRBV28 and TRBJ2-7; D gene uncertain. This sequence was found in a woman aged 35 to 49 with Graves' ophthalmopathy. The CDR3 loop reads CASSSRIVKREQYF. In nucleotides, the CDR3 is TGTGCCAGCAGCTCAAGGATAGTAAAACGTGAGCAGTACTTC.